The clone carrying this T cell receptor (beta chain) registers medium-sized (0.01 to 0.1%) by frequency. Its antigen is undetermined. The authors made the TRB cDNA libraries by 5' RACE using UMI labels. TCRdb re-called the 5' RACE reads and gives one entry per CDR3 protein, without DNA. This repertoire includes under 3,500 distinct CDR3 sequences. The length of the CDR3 is 15 residues. The data belong to a study of CXCR3-negative and CXCR3-positive naive CD8 T cells. Background on the study: Cumulative TRB read yield was 130 million to 150 million, averaging about 1.5 +/- 0.3 million per library.

Whole-study results and caveats: Naive subsets did not differ in surface CD5, and the authors estimated TCR strength using properties of the TRB CDR3. Memory CD8+ cells showed much lower diversity, while both naive subsets displayed comparably high diversity. CXCR3-positive naive cells had more hydrophobic TRB CDR3s than CXCR3-negative naive cells.

The rearrangement links TRBV12-3 or TRBV12-4 to TRBJ2-2; without DNA, the TCRdb call of TRBD1 cannot be checked. This TCR was recovered from a human donor in good health. Some clones in this sample may be carry-over from other donors' samples. The specimen was naive CXCR3+ CD8+ T cells from blood. Subset noted: CD45RO-CCR7+CD27+CD95- naive CD8+ T cells expressing CXCR3 (TNR3+). The chain's CDR3 is CASGTGTGGTGELFF.